The following is a TCR beta chain sequence with its context. This sample was taken from a study of control samples from healthy donors and cancer patients. TCRdb's copy holds only in-frame clones and misses some; the assay was immunoSEQ multiplex PCR. The sample carries about 170,000 clones, just over 85% recorded once. Germline lookup yields CDR1 SGHVS and CDR2 FQNEAQ. After removal of 4 bases from V and 7 bases from J, the junction contained 11 bases not matched to a gene. The CDR3 spans 17 residues. The source of this sequence is a woman aged 25 to 45 in good health. Input material: blood. The V gene is TRBV7-8, the J gene TRBJ2-1; 12 nucleotides line up with TRBD2. CDR3 sequence: CASSSRTSGMGLNEQFF. CDR3 in DNA: TGTGCCAGCAGCTCCCGGACTAGCGGGATGGGGTTGAATGAGCAGTTCTTC.